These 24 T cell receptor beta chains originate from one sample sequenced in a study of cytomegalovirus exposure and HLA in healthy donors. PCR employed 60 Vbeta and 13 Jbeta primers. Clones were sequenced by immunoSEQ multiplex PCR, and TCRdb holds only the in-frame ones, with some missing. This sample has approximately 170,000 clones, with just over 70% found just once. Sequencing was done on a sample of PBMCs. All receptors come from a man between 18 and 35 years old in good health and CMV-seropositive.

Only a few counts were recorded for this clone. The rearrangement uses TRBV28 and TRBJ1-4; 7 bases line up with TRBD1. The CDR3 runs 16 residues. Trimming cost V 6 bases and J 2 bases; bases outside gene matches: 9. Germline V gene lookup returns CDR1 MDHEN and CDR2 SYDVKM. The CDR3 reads CASSSIKGATNEKLFF. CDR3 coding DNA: TGTGCCAGCAGCTCTATTAAGGGGGCCACTAATGAAAAACTGTTTTTT.

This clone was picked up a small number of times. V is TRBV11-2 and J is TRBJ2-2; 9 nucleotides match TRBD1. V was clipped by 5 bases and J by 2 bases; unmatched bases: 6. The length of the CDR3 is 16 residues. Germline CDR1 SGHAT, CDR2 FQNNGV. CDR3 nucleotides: TGTGCCAGCAGCGACTACAGGGGGCAAAACACCGGGGAGCTGTTTTTT. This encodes CASSDYRGQNTGELFF. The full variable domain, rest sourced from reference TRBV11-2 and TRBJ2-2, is EAGVAQSPRYKIIEKRQSVAFWCNPISGHATLYWYQQILGQGPKLLIQFQNNGVVDDSQLPKDRFSAERLKGVDSTLKIQPAKLEDSAVYLCASSDYRGQNTGELFFGEGSRLTVL.

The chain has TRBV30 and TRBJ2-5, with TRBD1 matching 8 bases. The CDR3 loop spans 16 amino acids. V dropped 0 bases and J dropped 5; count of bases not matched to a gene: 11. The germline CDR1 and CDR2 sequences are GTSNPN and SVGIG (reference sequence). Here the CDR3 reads CAWSVARGQGTETQYF. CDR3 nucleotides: TGTGCCTGGAGTGTAGCACGCGGACAGGGTACCGAGACCCAGTACTTC.

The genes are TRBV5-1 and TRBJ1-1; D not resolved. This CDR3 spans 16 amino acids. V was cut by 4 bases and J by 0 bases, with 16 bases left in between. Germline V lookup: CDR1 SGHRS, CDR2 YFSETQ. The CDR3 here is CASSPPSTGMNTEAFF. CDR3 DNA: TGCGCCAGCAGCCCCCCATCCACGGGGATGAACACTGAAGCTTTCTTT.

The CDR3 reads CASSVSGSSYNEQFF. Written as DNA, the CDR3 is TGTGCCAGTAGTGTTAGCGGAAGCTCCTACAATGAGCAGTTCTTC. The chain recombines TRBV19 with TRBJ2-1; tentatively, D is TRBD2 (6 bases). This CDR3 has 15 amino acids. CDR1 is LNHDA and CDR2 is SQIVND in the germline V gene (reference sequence). Deletions cut 5 bases from V and 0 bases from J, with 11 bases between. The complete variable domain, with remaining parts taken from reference TRBV19 and TRBJ2-1, reads DGGITQSPKYLFRKEGQNVTLSCEQNLNHDAMYWYRQDPGQGLRLIYYSQIVNDFQKGDIAEGYSVSREKKESFPLTVTSAQKNPTAFYLCASSVSGSSYNEQFFGPGTRLTVL.

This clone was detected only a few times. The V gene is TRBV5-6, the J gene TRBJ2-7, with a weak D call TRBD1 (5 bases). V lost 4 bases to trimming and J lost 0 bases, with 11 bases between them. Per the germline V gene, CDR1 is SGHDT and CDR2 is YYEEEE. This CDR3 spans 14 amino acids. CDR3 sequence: CASSPGMSSYEQYV. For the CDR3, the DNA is TGTGCCAGCAGCCCAGGGATGAGCTCCTACGAGCAGTACGTC.

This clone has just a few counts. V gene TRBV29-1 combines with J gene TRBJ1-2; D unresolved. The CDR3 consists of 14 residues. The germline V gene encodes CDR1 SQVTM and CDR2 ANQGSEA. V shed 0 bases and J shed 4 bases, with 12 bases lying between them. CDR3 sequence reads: CSVEDQTKSYGYTF. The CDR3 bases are TGCAGCGTTGAAGATCAGACAAAATCCTATGGCTACACCTTC.

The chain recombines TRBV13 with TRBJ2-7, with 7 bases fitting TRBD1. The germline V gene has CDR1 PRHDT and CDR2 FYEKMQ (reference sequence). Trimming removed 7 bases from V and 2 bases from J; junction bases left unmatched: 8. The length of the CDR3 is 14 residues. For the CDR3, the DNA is TGTGCCAGCAACACCCGGGACAGTACCTACGAGCAGTACGTC. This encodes CASNTRDSTYEQYV.

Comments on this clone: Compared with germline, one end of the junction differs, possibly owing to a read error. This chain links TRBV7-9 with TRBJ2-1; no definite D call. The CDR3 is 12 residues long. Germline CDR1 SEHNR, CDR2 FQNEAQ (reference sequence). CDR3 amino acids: CSSSLNGDEQFF. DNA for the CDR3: TGTTCCAGCAGCTTAAACGGAGATGAGCAGTTCTTC. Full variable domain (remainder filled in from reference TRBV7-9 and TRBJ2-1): DTGVSQNPRHKITKRGQNVTFRCDPISEHNRLYWYRQTLGQGPEFLTYFQNEAQLEKSRLLSDRFSAERPKGSFSTLEIQRTEQGDSAMYLCSSSLNGDEQFFGPGTRLTVL.

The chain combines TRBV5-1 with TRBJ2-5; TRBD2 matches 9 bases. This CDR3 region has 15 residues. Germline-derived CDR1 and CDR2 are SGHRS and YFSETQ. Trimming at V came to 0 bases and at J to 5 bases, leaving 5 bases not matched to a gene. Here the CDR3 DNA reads TGCGCCAGCAGCTTGGATGCGGGGGGGCAGGAGACCCAGTACTTC. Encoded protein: CASSLDAGGQETQYF.

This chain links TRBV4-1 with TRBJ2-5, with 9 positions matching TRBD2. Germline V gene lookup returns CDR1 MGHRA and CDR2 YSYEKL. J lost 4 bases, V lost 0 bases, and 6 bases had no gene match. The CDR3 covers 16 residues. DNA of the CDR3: TGCGCCAGCAGCCAAGATCCCGCAGCGGGAGGAGAGACCCAGTACTTC. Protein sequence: CASSQDPAAGGETQYF.

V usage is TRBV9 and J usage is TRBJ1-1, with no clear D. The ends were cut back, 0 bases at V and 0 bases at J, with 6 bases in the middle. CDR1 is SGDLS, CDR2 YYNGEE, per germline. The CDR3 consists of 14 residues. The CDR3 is CASSVGPMNTEAFF. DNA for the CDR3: TGTGCCAGCAGCGTAGGGCCGATGAACACTGAAGCTTTCTTT. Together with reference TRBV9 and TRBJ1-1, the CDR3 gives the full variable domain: DSGVTQTPKHLITATGQRVTLRCSPRSGDLSVYWYQQSLDQGLQFLIQYYNGEERAKGNILERFSAQQFPDLHSELNLSSLELGDSALYFCASSVGPMNTEAFFGQGTRLTVV.

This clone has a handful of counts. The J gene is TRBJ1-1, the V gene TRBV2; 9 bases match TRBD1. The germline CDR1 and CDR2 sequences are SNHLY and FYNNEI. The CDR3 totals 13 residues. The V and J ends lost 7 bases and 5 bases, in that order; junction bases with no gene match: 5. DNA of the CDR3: TGTGCCAGCAATTCCGGGACAGGGACTGAAGCTTTCTTT. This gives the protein CASNSGTGTEAFF.

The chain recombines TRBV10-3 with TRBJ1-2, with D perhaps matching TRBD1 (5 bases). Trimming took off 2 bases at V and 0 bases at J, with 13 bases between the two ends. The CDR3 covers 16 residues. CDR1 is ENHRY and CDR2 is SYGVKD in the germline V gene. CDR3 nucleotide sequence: TGTGCCATCAGTGAGAGAACGGAGGGGCCTAACTATGGCTACACCTTC. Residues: CAISERTEGPNYGYTF.

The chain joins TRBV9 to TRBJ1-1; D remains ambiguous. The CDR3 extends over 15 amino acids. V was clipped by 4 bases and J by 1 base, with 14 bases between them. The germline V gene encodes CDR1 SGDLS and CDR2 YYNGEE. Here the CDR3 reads CASSSEFTRNTEAFF. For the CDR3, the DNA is TGTGCCAGCAGCTCCGAATTTACAAGGAACACTGAAGCTTTCTTT.

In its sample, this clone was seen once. The CDR3 is CSVGVGSGTGELFF. CDR3 DNA sequence: TGCAGCGTTGGGGTGGGTAGCGGGACCGGGGAGCTGTTTTTT. This sequence joins TRBV29-1 and TRBJ2-2; 7 bases line up with TRBD2. From germline, CDR1 is SQVTM and CDR2 ANQGSEA. This CDR3 contains 14 residues. After removal of 4 bases from V and 5 bases from J, the junction contained 7 bases not matched to a gene.

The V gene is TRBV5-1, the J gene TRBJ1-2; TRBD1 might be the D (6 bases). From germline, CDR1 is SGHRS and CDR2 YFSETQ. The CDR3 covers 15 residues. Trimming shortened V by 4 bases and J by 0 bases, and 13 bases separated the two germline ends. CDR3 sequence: CASSPIQGTNYGYTF. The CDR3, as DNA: TGCGCCAGCAGCCCCATACAGGGAACTAACTATGGCTACACCTTC.

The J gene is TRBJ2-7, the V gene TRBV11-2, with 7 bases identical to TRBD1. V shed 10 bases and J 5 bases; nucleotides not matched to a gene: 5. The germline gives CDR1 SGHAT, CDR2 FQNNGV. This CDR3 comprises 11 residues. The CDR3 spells CATYTGDEQYV. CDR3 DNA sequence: TGTGCCACCTATACAGGGGACGAGCAGTACGTC.

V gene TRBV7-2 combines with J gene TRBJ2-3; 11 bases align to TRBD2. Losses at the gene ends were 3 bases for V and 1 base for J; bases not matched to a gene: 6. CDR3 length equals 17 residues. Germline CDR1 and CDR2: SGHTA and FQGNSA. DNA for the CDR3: TGTGCCAGCAGCTTGGATAGCGGGGGGGCCGGCACAGATACGCAGTATTTT. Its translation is CASSLDSGGAGTDTQYF.

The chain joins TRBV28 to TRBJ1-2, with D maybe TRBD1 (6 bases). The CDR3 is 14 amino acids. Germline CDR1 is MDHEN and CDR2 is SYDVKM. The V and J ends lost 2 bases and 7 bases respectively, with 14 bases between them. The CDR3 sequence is CASSLTGTSGGYTF. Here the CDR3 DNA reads TGTGCCAGCAGTTTAACAGGGACGTCGGGTGGCTACACCTTC.

The CDR3 sequence: CASSFTGTGSGYTF. CDR3 DNA: TGCGCCAGCAGCTTCACCGGGACAGGGAGTGGCTACACCTTC. The rearrangement uses TRBV5-1 and TRBJ1-2, with TRBD1 matching over 9 bases. This CDR3 is built from 14 residues. Germline V gene data show CDR1 as SGHRS and CDR2 as YFSETQ. V dropped 2 bases and J dropped 7; count of bases not matched to a gene: 6.

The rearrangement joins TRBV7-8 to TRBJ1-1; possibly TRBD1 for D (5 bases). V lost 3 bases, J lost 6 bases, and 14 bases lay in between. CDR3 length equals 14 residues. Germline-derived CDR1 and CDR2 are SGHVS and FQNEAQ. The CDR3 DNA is TGTGCCAGCAGCTTTATCCAGGGTACGGCTGAAGCTTTCTTT. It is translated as CASSFIQGTAEAFF.

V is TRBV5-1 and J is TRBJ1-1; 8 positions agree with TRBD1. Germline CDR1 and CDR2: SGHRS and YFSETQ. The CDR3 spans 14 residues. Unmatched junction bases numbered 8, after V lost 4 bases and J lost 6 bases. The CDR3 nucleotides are TGCGCCAGCAGCATGACAGGGGCGTTGGCTGAAGCTTTCTTT. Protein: CASSMTGALAEAFF. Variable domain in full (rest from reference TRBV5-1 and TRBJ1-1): KAGVTQTPRYLIKTRGQQVTLSCSPISGHRSVSWYQQTPGQGLQFLFEYFSETQRNKGNFPGRFSGRQFSNSRSEMNVSTLELGDSALYLCASSMTGALAEAFFGQGTRLTVV.

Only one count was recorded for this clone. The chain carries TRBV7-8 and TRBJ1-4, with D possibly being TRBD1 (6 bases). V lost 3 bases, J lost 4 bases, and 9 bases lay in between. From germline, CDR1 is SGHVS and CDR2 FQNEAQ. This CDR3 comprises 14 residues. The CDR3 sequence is CASSFGQFNEKLFF. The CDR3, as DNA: TGTGCCAGCAGCTTTGGACAGTTTAATGAAAAACTGTTTTTT.